This T cell receptor beta chain was observed in a study of blood T cell repertoires in COVID-19. Germline V CDR1 and CDR2: SGHAT, FQNNGV. The CDR3 loop spans 14 amino acids. V was clipped by 2 bases and J by 2 bases, with 10 bases between them. Clones were read by immunoSEQ multiplex PCR, and TCRdb kept only the in-frame ones, dropping some. This table has approximately 58,000 clones, more than 65% appearing once. The TCR comes from a woman aged 55-69 years with acute or convalescent COVID-19. V and J are TRBV11-2 and TRBJ2-7, with no clear D. Sequenced: peripheral blood. CDR3 nucleotides: TGTGCCAGCAGCTTAAGTCTCGCAGCCTACGAGCAGTACTTC. Translating gives CASSLSLAAYEQYF.